The 15 T cell receptor beta chains below all came from one sample that was sequenced in a study of blood T cell repertoires in COVID-19. Clones were read by immunoSEQ multiplex PCR, and TCRdb kept only the in-frame ones, dropping some. The sample comprises under 45,000 clones, around 83% of which are singletons, and just under 45% rests with the top ten. Sequencing was performed on peripheral blood. The receptors stem from an elderly woman with active or convalescent COVID-19.

The J gene is TRBJ2-7, the V gene TRBV7-9, with D possibly matching TRBD2 (6 bases). Germline V gene lookup returns CDR1 SEHNR and CDR2 FQNEAQ (reference sequence). The length of the CDR3 is 15 residues. V lost 5 bases, J lost 2 bases, and 16 bases lay in between. CDR3 bases: TGTGCCAGCAGCCTGGGAGCGGGTTCCGCCTACGAGCAGTACTTC. Amino acids: CASSLGAGSAYEQYF.

The chain joins TRBV6-2 or TRBV6-3 to TRBJ1-1, with TRBD1 identical over 8 bases. Germline V gene lookup returns CDR1 MNHEY and CDR2 SVGEGT. The V segment lost 6 bases and the J segment 0 bases; nucleotides outside the gene matches: 3. The CDR3 extends over 14 amino acids. CDR3 coding DNA: TGTGCCAGCAGCCAGGGGGCCATGAACACTGAAGCTTTCTTT. It specifies CASSQGAMNTEAFF.

The chain links TRBV29-1 to TRBJ2-7; D assignment may be TRBD1 or TRBD2 (7 bases each). The germline V gene encodes CDR1 SQVTM and CDR2 ANQGSEA. V gave up 7 bases and J gave up 2 bases, with 18 bases separating them. CDR3 length equals 14 residues. CDR3 DNA: TGCAGCGCAGGGGGGGCTGCCAACCCCTACGAGCAGTACTTC. Its translation: CSAGGAANPYEQYF.

This clone was seen only a few times. The rearrangement joins TRBV12-3 or TRBV12-4 to TRBJ1-6, with 7 bases identical to TRBD1. With 5 bases clipped from V and 6 bases from J, the junction kept 1 base outside the gene matches. The CDR3 is 13 amino acids. This CDR3 is CASSGTANSPLHF. The CDR3 DNA is TGTGCCAGCAGTGGGACAGCTAATTCACCCCTCCACTTT.

The chain links TRBV7-2 to TRBJ1-1, with D possibly TRBD1 on 6 matching bases. Germline lookup yields CDR1 SGHTA and CDR2 FQGNSA. Trimming shortened V by 5 bases and J by 5 bases, and 15 bases separated the two germline ends. CDR3 size: 14 residues. The CDR3 DNA sequence: TGTGCCAGCAGCCAACCGGGGGGCGGGACTGAAGCTTTCTTT. It translates to CASSQPGGGTEAFF.

The chain carries TRBV5-1 and TRBJ2-7; the match to TRBD1 covers 7 bases. The CDR3 spans 13 residues. The germline CDR1 and CDR2 sequences are SGHRS and YFSETQ. With V trimmed by 5 bases and J by 1 base, 3 bases remained unmatched. Here the CDR3 reads CASSPGQSYEQYF. In nucleotides, the CDR3 is TGCGCCAGCAGTCCGGGACAGTCCTACGAGCAGTACTTC.

The chain has TRBV28 and TRBJ1-1, with 9 bases fitting TRBD1. V lost 8 bases and J lost 4; bases outside the gene matches: 8. This CDR3 has 14 residues. Germline CDR1 is MDHEN and CDR2 is SYDVKM. The CDR3 protein is CASQSGQGGTEAFF. The CDR3 DNA reads TGTGCCAGCCAATCGGGACAGGGAGGCACTGAAGCTTTCTTT.

The V call is TRBV23-1, the J call TRBJ1-2; D perhaps matches TRBD1 (5 bases). TRBV23-1 is placed among ORFs of uncertain function. The CDR3 covers 16 residues. Trimming left V 2 bases short and J 2 bases short, with 15 bases between. CDR3: CASSQPKRRGNYGYTF. CDR3 in DNA: TGCGCCAGCAGTCAACCTAAGCGGCGGGGGAACTATGGCTACACCTTC.

This chain uses TRBV7-2 with TRBJ2-1; 7 nucleotides agree with TRBD2. V lost 0 bases to trimming and J lost 8 bases; unmatched junction nucleotides: 13. The CDR3 contains 17 residues. Germline V gene lookup returns CDR1 SGHTA and CDR2 FQGNSA. The CDR3 bases are TGTGCCAGCAGCTTAGCCAGCGGGGATTTTGGGGTCTATGAGCAGTTCTTC. Translating gives CASSLASGDFGVYEQFF.

In its sample, this clone was seen once. The chain couples TRBV9 to TRBJ2-2; TRBD2 might be the D (5 bases). The germline CDR1 and CDR2 sequences are SGDLS and YYNGEE. V was trimmed by 6 bases and J by 1 base, leaving 10 bases between them. The CDR3 has 14 residues. The CDR3 sequence is CASKTGWNTGELFF. The CDR3 DNA reads as TGTGCCAGCAAAACGGGATGGAACACCGGGGAGCTGTTTTTT. The full variable domain, rest sourced from reference TRBV9 and TRBJ2-2, is DSGVTQTPKHLITATGQRVTLRCSPRSGDLSVYWYQQSLDQGLQFLIQYYNGEERAKGNILERFSAQQFPDLHSELNLSSLELGDSALYFCASKTGWNTGELFFGEGSRLTVL.

This clone has a handful of counts. The J gene is TRBJ2-5, the V gene TRBV5-4, with unresolved D. V was cut by 1 base and J by 1 base, with 5 bases left in between. Germline CDR1 reads SGHNT; CDR2 reads YYREEE (reference sequence). The CDR3 consists of 13 residues. The CDR3 loop is CASSLPGQETQYF. CDR3 DNA sequence: TGTGCCAGCAGCTTGCCGGGCCAAGAGACCCAGTACTTC.

The chain links TRBV19 to TRBJ2-2; 13 bases are shared with TRBD2. In germline, CDR1 is LNHDA, CDR2 SQIVND (reference sequence). J gave up 6 bases and V 8 bases, and 9 bases lay outside the gene matches. CDR3 length: 16 residues. The CDR3 sequence: CASGGLAGPAAGELFF. The CDR3 DNA reads as TGTGCCAGTGGGGGACTAGCGGGACCCGCGGCCGGGGAGCTGTTTTTT.

The V gene is TRBV7-8, the J gene TRBJ1-4, with D possibly being TRBD1 (6 bases). The CDR3 has 14 residues. The V end lost 6 bases, the J end lost 7 bases, and 15 bases lay between the germline ends. Germline CDR1 reads SGHVS; CDR2 reads FQNEAQ. The CDR3 DNA is TGTGCCAGCAGTGACAGGTTTTTTAGTGAAAAACTGTTTTTT. It encodes CASSDRFFSEKLFF.

The CDR3: CASSLGDWEPQHF. CDR3 nucleotide sequence: TGTGCCAGCAGCTTAGGAGACTGGGAGCCCCAGCATTTT. The chain joins TRBV7-9 to TRBJ1-5; D remains unclear. The V and J ends lost 1 base and 8 bases respectively, with 9 bases between them. This CDR3 region has 13 residues. Germline loops: CDR1 SEHNR, CDR2 FQNEAQ (reference sequence).

This sequence joins TRBV20-1 and TRBJ2-1; weak D call: TRBD2 (6 bases). This CDR3 spans 11 amino acids. V shed 6 bases and J shed 7 bases, with 10 bases lying between them. CDR1 and CDR2 (germline): DFQATT, SNEGSKA (reference sequence). CDR3 amino acids: CSAYGSNEQFF. In nucleotides, the CDR3 is TGCAGTGCCTACGGGAGTAATGAGCAGTTCTTC.